The 2 T cell receptor beta chains listed next were all sequenced from one sample in a study of blood T cell repertoires in COVID-19. Assay used: immunoSEQ multiplex PCR; TCRdb lists only in-frame clones, some missing. The table records some 200,000 clones, around three quarters of them present only once. The sample taken for sequencing was peripheral blood. These receptors were taken from a woman between 65 and 79 years old with acute or convalescent COVID-19.

The gene calls are TRBV7-2 and TRBJ1-3, with D tentatively TRBD1 (6 bases). The CDR3 contains 15 residues. The germline gives CDR1 SGHTA, CDR2 FQGNSA. Trimming pared 5 bases from V and 1 base from J, leaving 12 bases between. The CDR3, as DNA: TGTGCCAGCAGCCCCACAGGGCTTTCTGGAAACACCATATATTTT. As protein: CASSPTGLSGNTIYF.

This chain connects TRBV9 to TRBJ1-2, with 9 bases identical to TRBD1. The CDR3 length is 13 residues. Looked up from germline, CDR1 is SGDLS and CDR2 is YYNGEE. Germline trimming cut 4 bases from V and 8 bases from J; bases unmatched to any gene: 6. The CDR3 bases are TGTGCCAGCAGCTCACAGGGGGCTTGGGGCTACACCTTC. As protein: CASSSQGAWGYTF.